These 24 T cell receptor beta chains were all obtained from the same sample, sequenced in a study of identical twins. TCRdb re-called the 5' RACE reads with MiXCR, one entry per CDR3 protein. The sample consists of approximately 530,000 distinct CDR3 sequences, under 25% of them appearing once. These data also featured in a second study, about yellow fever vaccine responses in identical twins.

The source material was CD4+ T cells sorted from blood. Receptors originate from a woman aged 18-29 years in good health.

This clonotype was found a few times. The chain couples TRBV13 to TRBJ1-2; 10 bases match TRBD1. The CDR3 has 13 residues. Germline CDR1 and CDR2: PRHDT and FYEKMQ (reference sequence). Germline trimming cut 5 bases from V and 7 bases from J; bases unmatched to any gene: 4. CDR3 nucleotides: TGTGCCAGCAGCGGGGACAGGGGTATTGGCTACACCTTC. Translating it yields CASSGDRGIGYTF.

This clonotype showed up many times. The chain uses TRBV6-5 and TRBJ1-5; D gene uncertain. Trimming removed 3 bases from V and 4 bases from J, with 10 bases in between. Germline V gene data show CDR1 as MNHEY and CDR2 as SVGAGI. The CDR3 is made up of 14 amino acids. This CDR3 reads CASSYAGVNQPQHF. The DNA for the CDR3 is TGTGCCAGCAGTTATGCCGGGGTTAATCAGCCCCAGCATTTT.

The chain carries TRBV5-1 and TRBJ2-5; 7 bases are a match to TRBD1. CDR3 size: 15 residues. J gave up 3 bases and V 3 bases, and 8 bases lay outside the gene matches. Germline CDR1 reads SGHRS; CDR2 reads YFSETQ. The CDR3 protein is CASSSRTGIKETQYF. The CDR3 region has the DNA TGCGCCAGCAGCTCCCGGACAGGAATTAAAGAGACCCAGTACTTC.

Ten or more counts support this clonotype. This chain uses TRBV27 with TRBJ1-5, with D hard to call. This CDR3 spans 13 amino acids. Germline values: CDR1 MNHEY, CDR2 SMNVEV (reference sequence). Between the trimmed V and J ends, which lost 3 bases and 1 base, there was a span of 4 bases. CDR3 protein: CASSFRSNQPQHF. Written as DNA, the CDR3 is TGTGCCAGCAGTTTCCGGAGCAATCAGCCCCAGCATTTT.

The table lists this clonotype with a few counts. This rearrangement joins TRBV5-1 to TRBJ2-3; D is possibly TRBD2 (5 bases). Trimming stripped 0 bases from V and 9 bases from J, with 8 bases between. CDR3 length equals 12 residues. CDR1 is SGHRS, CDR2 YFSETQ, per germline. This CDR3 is CASSLGTGTQYF. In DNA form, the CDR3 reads TGCGCCAGCAGCTTGGGGACTGGGACGCAGTATTTT.

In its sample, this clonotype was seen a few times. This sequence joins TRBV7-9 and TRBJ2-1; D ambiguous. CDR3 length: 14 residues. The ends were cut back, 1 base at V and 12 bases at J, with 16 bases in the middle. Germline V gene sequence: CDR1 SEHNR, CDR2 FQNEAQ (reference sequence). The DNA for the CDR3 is TGTGCCAGCAGCTTAGGGGCCCTCCCCGGTGGGCAGTTCTTC. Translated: CASSLGALPGGQFF.

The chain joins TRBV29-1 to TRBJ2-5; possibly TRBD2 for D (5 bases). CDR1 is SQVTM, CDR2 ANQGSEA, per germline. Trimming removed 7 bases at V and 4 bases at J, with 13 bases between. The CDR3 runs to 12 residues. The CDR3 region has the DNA TGCAGCGCGGCTAAACTAGGAGAGACCCAGTACTTC. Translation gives CSAAKLGETQYF. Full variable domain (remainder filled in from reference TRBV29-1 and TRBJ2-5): SAVISQKPSRDICQRGTSLTIQCQVDSQVTMMFWYRQQPGQSLTLIATANQGSEATYESGFVIDKFPISRPNLTFSTLTVSNMSPEDSSIYLCSAAKLGETQYFGPGTRLLVL.

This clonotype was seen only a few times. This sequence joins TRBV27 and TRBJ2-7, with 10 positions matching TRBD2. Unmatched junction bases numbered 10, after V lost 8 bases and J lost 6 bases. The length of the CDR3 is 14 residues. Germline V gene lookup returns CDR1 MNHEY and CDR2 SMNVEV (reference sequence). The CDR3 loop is CASSTSGMSLEQYF. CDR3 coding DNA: TGTGCCAGCTCAACTAGCGGGATGTCGCTCGAGCAGTACTTC.

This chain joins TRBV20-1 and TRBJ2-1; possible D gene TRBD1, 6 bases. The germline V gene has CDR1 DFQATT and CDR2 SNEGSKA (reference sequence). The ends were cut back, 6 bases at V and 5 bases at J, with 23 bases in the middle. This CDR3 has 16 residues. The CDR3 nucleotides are TGCAGTGCCAGTTGGGGGCTGGTAGGATCTCACAATGAGCAGTTCTTC. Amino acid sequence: CSASWGLVGSHNEQFF.

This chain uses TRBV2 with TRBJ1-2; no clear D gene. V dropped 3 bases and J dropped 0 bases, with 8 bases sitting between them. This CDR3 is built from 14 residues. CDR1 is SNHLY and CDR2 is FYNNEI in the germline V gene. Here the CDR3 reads CASSEASTNYGYTF. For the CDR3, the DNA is TGTGCCAGCAGTGAGGCGAGTACTAACTATGGCTACACCTTC.

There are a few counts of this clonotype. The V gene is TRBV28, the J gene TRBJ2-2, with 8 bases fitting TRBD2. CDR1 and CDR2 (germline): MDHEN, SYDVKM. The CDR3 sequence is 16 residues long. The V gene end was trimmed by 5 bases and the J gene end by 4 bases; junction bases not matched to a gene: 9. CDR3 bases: TGTGCCAGCAGTCCGGGACTAGGTTGGAGCACCGGGGAGCTGTTTTTT. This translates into CASSPGLGWSTGELFF.

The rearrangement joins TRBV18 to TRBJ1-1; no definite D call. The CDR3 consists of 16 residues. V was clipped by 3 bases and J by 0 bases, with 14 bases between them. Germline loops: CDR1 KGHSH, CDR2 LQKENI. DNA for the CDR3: TGTGCCAGCTCACCGGAGCCCCCGGGAATGAACACTGAAGCTTTCTTT. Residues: CASSPEPPGMNTEAFF.

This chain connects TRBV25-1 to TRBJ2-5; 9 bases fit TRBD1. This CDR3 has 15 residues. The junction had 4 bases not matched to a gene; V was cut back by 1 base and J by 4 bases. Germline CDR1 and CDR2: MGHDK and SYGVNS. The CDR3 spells CASSEFGTGRETQYF. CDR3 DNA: TGTGCCAGCAGTGAATTTGGGACAGGGAGAGAGACCCAGTACTTC.

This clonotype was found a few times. In nucleotides, the CDR3 is TGTGCCAGCAGCTCCTCTGGGGTCCAAGAGACCCAGTACTTC. Translation: CASSSSGVQETQYF. The chain couples TRBV11-3 to TRBJ2-5; D is unclear. V shed 4 bases and J shed 1 base, with 10 bases lying between them. CDR1 and CDR2 from the germline V gene are SGHNT and YENEEA. This CDR3 has 14 residues.

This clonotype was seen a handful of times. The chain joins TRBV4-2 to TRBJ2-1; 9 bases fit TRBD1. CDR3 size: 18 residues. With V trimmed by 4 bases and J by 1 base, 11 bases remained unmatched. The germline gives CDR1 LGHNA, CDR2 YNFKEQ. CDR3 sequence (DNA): TGTGCCAGCAGCCGAGGTTTTCCCGGGACAGGGTCCTACAATGAGCAGTTCTTC. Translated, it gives CASSRGFPGTGSYNEQFF.

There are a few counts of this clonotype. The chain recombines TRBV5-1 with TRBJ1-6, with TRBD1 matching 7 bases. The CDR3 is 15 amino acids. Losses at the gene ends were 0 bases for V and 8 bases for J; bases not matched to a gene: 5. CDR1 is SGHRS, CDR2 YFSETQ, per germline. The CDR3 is CASSLAGQRYSPLHF. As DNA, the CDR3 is TGCGCCAGCAGCTTGGCGGGACAGCGTTATTCACCCCTCCACTTT.

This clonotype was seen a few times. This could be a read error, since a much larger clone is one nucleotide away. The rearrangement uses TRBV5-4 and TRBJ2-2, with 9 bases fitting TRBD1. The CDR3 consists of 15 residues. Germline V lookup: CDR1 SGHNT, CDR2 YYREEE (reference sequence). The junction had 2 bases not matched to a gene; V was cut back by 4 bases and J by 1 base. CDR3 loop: CASSMGQGNTGELFF. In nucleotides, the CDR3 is TGTGCCAGCAGCATGGGACAGGGGAACACCGGGGAGCTGTTTTTT.

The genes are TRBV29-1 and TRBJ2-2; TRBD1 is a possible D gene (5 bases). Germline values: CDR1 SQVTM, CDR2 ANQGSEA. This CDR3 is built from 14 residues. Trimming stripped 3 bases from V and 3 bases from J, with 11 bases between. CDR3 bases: TGCAGCGTTGATAGGGGCTCGTACACCGGGGAGCTGTTTTTT. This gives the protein CSVDRGSYTGELFF.

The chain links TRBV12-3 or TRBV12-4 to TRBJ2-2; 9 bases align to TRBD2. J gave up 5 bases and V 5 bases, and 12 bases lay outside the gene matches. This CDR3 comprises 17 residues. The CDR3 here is CASSQIAGDVGTGELFF. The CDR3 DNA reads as TGTGCCAGCAGTCAAATAGCGGGAGATGTGGGAACCGGGGAGCTGTTTTTT.

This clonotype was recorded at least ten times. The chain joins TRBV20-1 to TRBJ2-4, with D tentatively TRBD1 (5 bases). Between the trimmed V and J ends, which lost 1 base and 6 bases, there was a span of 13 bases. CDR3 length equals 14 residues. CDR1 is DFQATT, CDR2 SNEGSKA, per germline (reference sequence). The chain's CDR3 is CSARVGPPGNIQYF. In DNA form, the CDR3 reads TGCAGTGCTAGAGTGGGGCCGCCCGGAAACATTCAGTACTTC.

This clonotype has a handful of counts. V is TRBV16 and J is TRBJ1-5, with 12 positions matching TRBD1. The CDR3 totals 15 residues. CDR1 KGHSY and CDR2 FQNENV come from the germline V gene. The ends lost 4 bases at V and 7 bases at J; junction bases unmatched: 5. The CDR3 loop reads CASSLTGTGGQPQHF. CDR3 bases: TGTGCCAGCAGCCTCACTGGGACAGGGGGCCAGCCCCAGCATTTT.

The CDR3 sequence: CATSDPGTGKGNEQFF. The CDR3 nucleotides read TGTGCCACCAGTGACCCCGGGACAGGGAAAGGCAATGAGCAGTTCTTC. The chain uses TRBV24-1 and TRBJ2-1; 9 bases are a match to TRBD1. The CDR3 is made up of 16 amino acids. The germline gives CDR1 KGHDR, CDR2 SFDVKD. V dropped 4 bases and J dropped 6; count of bases not matched to a gene: 9.

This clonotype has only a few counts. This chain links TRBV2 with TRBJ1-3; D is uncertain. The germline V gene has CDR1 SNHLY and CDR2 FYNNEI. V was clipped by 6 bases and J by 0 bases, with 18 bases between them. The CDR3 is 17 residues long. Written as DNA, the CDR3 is TGTGCCAGCAGCGCCGGGCCCAGTAGAAACTCTGGAAACACCATATATTTT. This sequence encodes CASSAGPSRNSGNTIYF.

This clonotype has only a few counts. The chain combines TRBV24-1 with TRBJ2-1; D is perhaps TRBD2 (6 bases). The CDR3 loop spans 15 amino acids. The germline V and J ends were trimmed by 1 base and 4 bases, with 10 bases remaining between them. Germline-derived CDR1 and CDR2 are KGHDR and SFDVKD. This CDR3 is CATSDLRRGYNEQFF. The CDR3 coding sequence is TGTGCCACCAGTGATTTACGGCGGGGATACAATGAGCAGTTCTTC.